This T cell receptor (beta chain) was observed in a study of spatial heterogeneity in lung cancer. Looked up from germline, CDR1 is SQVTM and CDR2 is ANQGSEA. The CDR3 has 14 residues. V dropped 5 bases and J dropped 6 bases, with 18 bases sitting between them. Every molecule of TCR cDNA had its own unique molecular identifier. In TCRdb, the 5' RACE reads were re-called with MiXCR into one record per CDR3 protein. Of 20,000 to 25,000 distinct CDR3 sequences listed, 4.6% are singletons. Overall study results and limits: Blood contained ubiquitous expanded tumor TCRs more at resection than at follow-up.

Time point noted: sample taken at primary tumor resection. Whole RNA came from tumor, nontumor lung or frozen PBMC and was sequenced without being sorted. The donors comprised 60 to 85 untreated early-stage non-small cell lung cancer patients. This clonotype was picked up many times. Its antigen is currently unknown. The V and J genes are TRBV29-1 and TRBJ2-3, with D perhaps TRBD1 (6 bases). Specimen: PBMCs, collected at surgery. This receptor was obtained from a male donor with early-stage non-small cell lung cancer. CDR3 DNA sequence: TGCAGCGTTCGGACAGCTCTCCCCGAGGATACGCAGTATTTT. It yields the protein CSVRTALPEDTQYF.